This T cell receptor beta chain was obtained from a study of human T cells and chemical hapten exposure. This clonotype came up many times. TCRdb re-analysed the RACE reads in MiXCR, keeping a single row per CDR3 protein. This sample has 300,000 to 450,000 distinct CDR3 sequences; approximately 5% occur once, and the top ten carry 2.5% to 3%. Time point here: pre-sensitization, week 0. The treatment: therapeutic diphenylcyclopropenone sensitization with weekly scalp DPC. Patches went on only after blood had been drawn each time. Germline loops: CDR1 SGHDT, CDR2 YYEEEE. The CDR3 contains 17 residues. The V segment lost 0 bases and the J segment 7 bases; nucleotides outside the gene matches: 9.

The sequence derives from a woman aged 50 to 60 with alopecia areata. Some clones in this sample may be carry-over from other donors' samples. This rearrangement joins TRBV5-6 to TRBJ2-2; 10 positions agree with TRBD1. This specimen was whole blood, taken in connection with sensitization to the hapten diphenylcyclopropenone (DPC). The CDR3 reads CASSLVRRQGAVGELFF. In DNA form, the CDR3 reads TGTGCCAGCAGCTTGGTGAGGAGACAGGGGGCCGTCGGGGAGCTGTTTTTT.